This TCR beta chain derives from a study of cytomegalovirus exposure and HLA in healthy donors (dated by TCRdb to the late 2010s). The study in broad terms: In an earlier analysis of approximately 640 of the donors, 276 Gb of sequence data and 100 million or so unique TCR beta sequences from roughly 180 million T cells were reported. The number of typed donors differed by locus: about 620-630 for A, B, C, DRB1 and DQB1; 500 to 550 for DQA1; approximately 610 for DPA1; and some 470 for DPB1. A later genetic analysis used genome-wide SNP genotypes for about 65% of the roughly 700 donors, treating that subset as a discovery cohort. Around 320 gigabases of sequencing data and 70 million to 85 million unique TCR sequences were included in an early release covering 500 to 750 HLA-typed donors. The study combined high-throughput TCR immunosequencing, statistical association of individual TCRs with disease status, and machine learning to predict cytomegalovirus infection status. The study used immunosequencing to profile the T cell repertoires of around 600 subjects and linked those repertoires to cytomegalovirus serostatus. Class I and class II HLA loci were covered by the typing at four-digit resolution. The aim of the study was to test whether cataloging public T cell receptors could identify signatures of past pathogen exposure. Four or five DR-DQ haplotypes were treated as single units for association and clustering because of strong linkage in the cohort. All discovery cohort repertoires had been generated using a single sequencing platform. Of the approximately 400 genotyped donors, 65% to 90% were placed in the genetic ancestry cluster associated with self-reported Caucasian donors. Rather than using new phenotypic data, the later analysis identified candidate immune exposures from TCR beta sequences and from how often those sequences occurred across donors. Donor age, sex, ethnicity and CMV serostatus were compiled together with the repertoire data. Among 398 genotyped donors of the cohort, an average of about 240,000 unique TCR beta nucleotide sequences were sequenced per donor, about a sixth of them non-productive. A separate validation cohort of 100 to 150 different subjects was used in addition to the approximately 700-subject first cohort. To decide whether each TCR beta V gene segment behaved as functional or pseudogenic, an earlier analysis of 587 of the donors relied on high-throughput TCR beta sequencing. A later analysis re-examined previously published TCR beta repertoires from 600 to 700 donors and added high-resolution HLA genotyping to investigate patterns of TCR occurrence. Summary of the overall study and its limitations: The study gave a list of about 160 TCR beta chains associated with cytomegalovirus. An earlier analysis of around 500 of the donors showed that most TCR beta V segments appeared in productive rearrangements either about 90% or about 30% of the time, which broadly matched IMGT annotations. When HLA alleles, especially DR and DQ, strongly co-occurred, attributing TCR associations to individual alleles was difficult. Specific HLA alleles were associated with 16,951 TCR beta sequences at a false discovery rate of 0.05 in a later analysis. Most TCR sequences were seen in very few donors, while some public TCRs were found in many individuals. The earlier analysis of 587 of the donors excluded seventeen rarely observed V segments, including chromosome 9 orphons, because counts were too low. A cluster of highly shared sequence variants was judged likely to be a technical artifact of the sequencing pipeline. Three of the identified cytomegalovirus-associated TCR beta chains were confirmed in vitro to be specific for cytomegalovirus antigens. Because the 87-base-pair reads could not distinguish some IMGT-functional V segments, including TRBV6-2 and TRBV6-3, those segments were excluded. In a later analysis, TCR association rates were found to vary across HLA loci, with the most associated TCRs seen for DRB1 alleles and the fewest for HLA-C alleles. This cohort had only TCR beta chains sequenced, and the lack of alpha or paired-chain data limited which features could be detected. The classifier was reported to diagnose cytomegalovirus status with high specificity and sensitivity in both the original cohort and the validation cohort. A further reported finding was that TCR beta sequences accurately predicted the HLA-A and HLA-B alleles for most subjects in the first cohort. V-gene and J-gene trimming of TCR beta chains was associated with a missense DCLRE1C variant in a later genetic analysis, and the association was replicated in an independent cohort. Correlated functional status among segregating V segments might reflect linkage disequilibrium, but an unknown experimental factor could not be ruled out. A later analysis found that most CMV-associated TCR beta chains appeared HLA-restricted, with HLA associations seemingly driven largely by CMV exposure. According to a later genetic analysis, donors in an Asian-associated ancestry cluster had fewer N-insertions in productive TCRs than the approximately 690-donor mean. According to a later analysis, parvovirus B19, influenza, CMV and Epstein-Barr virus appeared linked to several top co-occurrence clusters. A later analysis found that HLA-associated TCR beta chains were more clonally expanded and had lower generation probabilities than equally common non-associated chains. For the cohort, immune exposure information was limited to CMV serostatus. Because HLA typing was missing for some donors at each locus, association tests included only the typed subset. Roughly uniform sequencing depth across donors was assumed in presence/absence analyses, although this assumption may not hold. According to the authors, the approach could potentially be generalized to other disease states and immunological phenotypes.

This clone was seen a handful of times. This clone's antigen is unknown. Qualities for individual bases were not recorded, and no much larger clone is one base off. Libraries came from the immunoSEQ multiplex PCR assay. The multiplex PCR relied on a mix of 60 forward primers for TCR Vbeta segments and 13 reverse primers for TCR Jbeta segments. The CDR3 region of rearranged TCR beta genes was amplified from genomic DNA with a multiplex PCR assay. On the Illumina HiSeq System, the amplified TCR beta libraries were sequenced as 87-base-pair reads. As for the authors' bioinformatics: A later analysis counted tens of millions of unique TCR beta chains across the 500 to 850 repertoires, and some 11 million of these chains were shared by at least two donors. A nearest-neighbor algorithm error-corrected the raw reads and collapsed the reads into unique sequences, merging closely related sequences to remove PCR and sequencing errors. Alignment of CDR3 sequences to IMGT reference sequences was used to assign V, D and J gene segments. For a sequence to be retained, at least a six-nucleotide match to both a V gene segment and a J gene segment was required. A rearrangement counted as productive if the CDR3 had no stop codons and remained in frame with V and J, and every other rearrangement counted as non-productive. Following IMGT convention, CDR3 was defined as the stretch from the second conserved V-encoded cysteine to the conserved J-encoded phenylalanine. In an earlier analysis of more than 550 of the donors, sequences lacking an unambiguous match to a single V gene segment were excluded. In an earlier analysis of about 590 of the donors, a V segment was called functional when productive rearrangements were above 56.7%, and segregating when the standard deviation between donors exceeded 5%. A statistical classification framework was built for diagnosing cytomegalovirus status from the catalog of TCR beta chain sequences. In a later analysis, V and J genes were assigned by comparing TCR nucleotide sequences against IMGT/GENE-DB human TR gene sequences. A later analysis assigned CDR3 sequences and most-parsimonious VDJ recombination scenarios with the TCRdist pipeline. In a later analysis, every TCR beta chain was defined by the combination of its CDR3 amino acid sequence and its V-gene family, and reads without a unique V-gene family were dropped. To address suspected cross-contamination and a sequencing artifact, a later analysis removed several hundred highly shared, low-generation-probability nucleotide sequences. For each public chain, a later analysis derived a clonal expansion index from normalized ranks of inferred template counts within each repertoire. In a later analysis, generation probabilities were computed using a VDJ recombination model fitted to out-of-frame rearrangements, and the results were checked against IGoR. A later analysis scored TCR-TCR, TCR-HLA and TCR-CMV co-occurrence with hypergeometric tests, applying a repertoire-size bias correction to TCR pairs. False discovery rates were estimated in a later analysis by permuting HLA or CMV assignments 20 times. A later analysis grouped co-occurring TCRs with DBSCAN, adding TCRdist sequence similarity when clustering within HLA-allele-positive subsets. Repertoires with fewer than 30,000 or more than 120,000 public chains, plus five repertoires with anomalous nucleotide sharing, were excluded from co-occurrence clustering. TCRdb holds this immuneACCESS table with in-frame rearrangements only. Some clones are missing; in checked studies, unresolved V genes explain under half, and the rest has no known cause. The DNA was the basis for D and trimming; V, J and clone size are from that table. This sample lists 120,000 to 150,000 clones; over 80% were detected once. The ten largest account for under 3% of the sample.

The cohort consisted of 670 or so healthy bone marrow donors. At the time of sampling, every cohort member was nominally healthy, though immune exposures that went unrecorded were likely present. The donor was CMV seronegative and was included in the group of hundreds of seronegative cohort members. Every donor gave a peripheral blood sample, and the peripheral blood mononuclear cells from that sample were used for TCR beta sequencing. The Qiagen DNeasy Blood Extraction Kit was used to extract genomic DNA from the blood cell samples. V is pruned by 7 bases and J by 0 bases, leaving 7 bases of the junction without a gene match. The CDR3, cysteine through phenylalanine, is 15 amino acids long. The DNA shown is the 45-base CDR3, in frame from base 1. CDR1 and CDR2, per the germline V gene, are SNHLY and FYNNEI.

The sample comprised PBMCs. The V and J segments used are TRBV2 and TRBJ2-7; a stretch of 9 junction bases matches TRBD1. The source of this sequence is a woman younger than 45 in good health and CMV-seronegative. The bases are TGTGCCAGCACCGAGGGACAGGGAGCCTCCTACGAGCAGTACTTC. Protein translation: CASTEGQGASYEQYF.